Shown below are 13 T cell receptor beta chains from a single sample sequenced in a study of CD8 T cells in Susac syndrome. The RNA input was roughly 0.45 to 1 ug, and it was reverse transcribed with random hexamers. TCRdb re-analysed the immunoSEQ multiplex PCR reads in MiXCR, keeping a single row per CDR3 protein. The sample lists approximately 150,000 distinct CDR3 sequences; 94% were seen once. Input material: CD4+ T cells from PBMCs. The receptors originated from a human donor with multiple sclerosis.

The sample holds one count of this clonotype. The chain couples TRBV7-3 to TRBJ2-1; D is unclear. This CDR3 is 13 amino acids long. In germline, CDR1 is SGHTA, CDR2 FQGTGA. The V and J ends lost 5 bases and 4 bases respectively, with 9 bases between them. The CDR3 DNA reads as TGTGCCAGCAGCCCCCAACCGTACAATGAGCAGTTCTTC. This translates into CASSPQPYNEQFF.

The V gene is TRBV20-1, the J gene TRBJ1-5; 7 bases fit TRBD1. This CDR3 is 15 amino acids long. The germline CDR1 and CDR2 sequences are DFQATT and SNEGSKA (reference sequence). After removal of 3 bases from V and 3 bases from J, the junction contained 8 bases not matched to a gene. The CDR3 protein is CSARGDSLNNQPQHF. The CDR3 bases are TGCAGTGCTAGGGGGGACAGTCTGAACAATCAGCCCCAGCATTTT.

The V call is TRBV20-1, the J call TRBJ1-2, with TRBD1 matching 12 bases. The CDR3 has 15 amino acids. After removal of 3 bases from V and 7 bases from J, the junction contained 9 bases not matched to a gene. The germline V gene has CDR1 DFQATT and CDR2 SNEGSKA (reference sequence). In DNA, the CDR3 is TGCAGTGCTAGTCCGGGACAGGGGGCGCGGACTGGCTACACCTTC. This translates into CSASPGQGARTGYTF.

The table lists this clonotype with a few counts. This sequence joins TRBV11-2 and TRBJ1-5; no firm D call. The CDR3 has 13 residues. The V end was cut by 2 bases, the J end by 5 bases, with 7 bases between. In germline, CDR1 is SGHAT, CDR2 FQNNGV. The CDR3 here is CASSLFAYQPQHF. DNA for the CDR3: TGTGCCAGCAGCTTATTTGCGTATCAGCCCCAGCATTTT.

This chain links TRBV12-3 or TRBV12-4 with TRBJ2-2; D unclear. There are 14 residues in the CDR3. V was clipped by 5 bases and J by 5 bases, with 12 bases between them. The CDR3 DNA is TGTGCCAGCAGTATACACGGCAGGACCGGGGAGCTGTTTTTT. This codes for CASSIHGRTGELFF.

The CDR3 nucleotides read TGTGCCAGCAGCCCGATGACTAGCCAAGGGAGGCAGGAGACCCAGTACTTC. Protein: CASSPMTSQGRQETQYF. This chain joins TRBV13 and TRBJ2-5, with 7 positions matching TRBD2. Per the germline V gene, CDR1 is PRHDT and CDR2 is FYEKMQ (reference sequence). Losses at the gene ends were 5 bases for V and 5 bases for J; bases not matched to a gene: 17. This CDR3 has 17 amino acids.

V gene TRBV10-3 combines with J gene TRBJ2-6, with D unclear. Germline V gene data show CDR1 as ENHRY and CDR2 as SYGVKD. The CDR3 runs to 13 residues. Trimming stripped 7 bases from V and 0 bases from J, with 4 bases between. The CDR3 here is CAIKGSGANVLTF. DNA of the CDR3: TGTGCCATCAAGGGCTCTGGGGCCAACGTCCTGACTTTC.

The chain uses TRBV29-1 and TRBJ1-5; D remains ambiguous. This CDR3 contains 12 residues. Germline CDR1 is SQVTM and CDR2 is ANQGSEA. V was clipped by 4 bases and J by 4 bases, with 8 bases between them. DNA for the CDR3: TGCAGCGTTGGAGACCAAAATCAGCCCCAGCATTTT. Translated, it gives CSVGDQNQPQHF.

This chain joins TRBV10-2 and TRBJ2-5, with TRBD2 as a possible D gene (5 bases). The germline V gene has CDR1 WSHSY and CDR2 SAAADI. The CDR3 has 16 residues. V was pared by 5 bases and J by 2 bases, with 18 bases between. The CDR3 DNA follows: TGCGCCAGCAGTAATGGACTCAAAAGCGGACAAGAGACCCAGTACTTC. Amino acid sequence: CASSNGLKSGQETQYF.

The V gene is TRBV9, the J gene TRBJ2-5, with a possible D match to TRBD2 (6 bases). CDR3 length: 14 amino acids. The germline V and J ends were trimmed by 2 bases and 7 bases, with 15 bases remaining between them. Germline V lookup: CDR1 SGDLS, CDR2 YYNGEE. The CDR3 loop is CASSVGLPGGTQYF. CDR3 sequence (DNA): TGTGCCAGCAGCGTTGGACTACCGGGTGGGACCCAGTACTTC. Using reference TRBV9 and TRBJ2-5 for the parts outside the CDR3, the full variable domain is DSGVTQTPKHLITATGQRVTLRCSPRSGDLSVYWYQQSLDQGLQFLIQYYNGEERAKGNILERFSAQQFPDLHSELNLSSLELGDSALYFCASSVGLPGGTQYFGPGTRLLVL.

CDR3 DNA sequence: TGCAGTGCTTCCGGACTAGCGGAGTGGGAGACCCAGTACTTC. This codes for CSASGLAEWETQYF. The chain links TRBV20-1 to TRBJ2-5; 10 positions match TRBD2. There are 14 residues in the CDR3. The ends lost 5 bases at V and 5 bases at J; junction bases unmatched: 8. CDR1 and CDR2 (germline): DFQATT, SNEGSKA (reference sequence).

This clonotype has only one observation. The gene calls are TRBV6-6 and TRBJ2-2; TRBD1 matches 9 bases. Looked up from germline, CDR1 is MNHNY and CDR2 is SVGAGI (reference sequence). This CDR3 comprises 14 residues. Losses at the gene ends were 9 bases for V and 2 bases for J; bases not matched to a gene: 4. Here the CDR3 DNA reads TGTGCCAGTAAGGACAGGGGCAACACCGGGGAGCTGTTTTTT. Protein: CASKDRGNTGELFF.

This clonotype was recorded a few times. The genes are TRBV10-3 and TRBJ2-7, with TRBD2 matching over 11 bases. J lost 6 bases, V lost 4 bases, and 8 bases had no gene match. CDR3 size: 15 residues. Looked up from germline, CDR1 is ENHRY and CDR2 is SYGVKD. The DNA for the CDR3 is TGTGCCATCAGTGGGACCGGGACTAGCGGCAGCGAGCAGTACTTC. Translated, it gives CAISGTGTSGSEQYF.